This is a list of T cell receptor beta chains from one sample in a study of shared clonotypes between healthy human individuals. Method: immunoSEQ multiplex PCR; TCRdb's copy keeps in-frame clones and lacks some. The table includes 2 million to 2.5 million clones, about 92% detected once. The sequencing input was naive CD4+ T cells from PBMCs. All receptors derive from a man between 18 and 35 years old in good health. Some clones in this sample may be carry-over from other donors' samples. Both conserved end residues are part of each CDR3. The order of the fields is V gene, clone size, D gene, J gene, CDR3 DNA, CDR3 protein. A D gene is named only where the DNA matches it firmly. Part of the rows lack a size; the others show once, few, many or a class for expanded clones.

TRBV2,-,-,TRBJ2-1,TGTGCCAGCAGTGAAGCGTCGGGGACTGGCTACAATGAGCAGTTCTTC,CASSEASGTGYNEQFF
TRBV28,-,-,TRBJ2-3,TGTGCCAGCAGTTTTTTTTCGGTTAGCGGTGGCACAGATACGCAGTATTTT,CASSFFSVSGGTDTQYF
TRBV13,-,-,TRBJ2-1,TGTGCCAGCAGCTTAGAAGTTAGGTGGTCGAAAATGTACAATGAGCAGTTCTTC,CASSLEVRWSKMYNEQFF
TRBV30,-,-,TRBJ1-2,TGTGCCTGGGACGAAGGAGGACGCTACACCTTC,CAWDEGGRYTF
TRBV10-3,once,TRBD1,TRBJ2-5,TGTGCCACCTCCCGGGACAGGGTTTCCGAGACCCAGTACTTC,CATSRDRVSETQYF
TRBV4-2,-,-,TRBJ2-5,TGTGCCAGCAGCCAAGGCAGGGGAGGAGAAGAGACCCAGTACTTC,CASSQGRGGEETQYF
TRBV25-1,-,-,TRBJ2-5,TGTGCCAGCAGTGAATCGGTAGCGGCGCCTCAAGAGACCCAGTACTTC,CASSESVAAPQETQYF
TRBV7-2,-,-,TRBJ1-2,TGTGCCAGCAGCCCGGACAGTTGGATTGGCTACACCTTC,CASSPDSWIGYTF
TRBV5-1,-,TRBD2,TRBJ2-3,TGCGCCAGCAGCGAACCGGGACTAGCGGGAGGTGCGGCAGATACGCAGTATTTT,CASSEPGLAGGAADTQYF
TRBV10-3,-,TRBD2,TRBJ2-7,TGTGCCATCAGTGGTGTAGCGGGGGAGCAGTACTTC,CAISGVAGEQYF
TRBV19,-,-,TRBJ2-1,TGTGCCAGTAGTATAGATAGGTGGGCCTACCCCAATGAGCAGTTCTTC,CASSIDRWAYPNEQFF
TRBV6-1,-,-,TRBJ2-2,TGTGCCAGCAGTGGCGTGTACAGGGACACCGGGGAGCTGTTTTTT,CASSGVYRDTGELFF
TRBV5-1,-,-,TRBJ2-7,TGCGCCAGCAGCTTGGGTGGACTAATAGGCTACGAGCAGTACTTC,CASSLGGLIGYEQYF
TRBV7-9,-,-,TRBJ1-1,TGTGCCAGCAGCCCCGCCCACCTCAACACTGAAGCTTTCTTT,CASSPAHLNTEAFF
TRBV7-6,-,-,TRBJ1-5,TGTGCCAGCAGCTTTCGCGAAGGGCAGCCCCAGCATTTT,CASSFREGQPQHF
TRBV5-1,once,-,TRBJ1-2,TGCGCCAGCAGCCTGGACCGTCCTTTTGGCTACACCTTC,CASSLDRPFGYTF
TRBV5-1,-,-,TRBJ2-1,TGCGCCAGCAGCTCTTACCGGGGGTCGATAGGTGAGCAGTTCTTC,CASSSYRGSIGEQFF
TRBV1,-,-,TRBJ2-2,TGCACCAGCAGCCAAGATAGTACTAGCGGAACCCTTCCGAACACCGGGGAGCTGTTTTTT,CTSSQDSTSGTLPNTGELFF
TRBV30,-,TRBD1,TRBJ2-1,TGTGCCTGGCGGACAGGGAGAAATGAGCAGTTCTTC,CAWRTGRNEQFF
TRBV5-1,-,-,TRBJ2-5,TGCGCCAGCAGCTTGGCCTCCGAGACCCAGTACTTC,CASSLASETQYF
TRBV6-5,-,-,TRBJ2-7,TGTGCCAGCAGTTACTCGAGAGGTCTTGGGGAGCAGTACTTC,CASSYSRGLGEQYF
TRBV4-2,-,-,TRBJ1-3,TGTGCCAGCAGCCAAGGCTTCCCTTCTGGAAACACCATATATTTT,CASSQGFPSGNTIYF
TRBV30,-,TRBD1,TRBJ2-7,TGTGCCTGGAGCCCAGGACAGGTCTTCTTGGAGCAGTACTTC,CAWSPGQVFLEQYF
TRBV5-1,-,-,TRBJ1-3,TGCGCCAGCAGCTTTGGCCAACCCGGGACGACGGGAAACACCATATATTTT,CASSFGQPGTTGNTIYF
TRBV30,once,TRBD2,TRBJ2-1,TGTGCCTGGAGTGGGACTAGTTACAATGAGCAGTTCTTC,CAWSGTSYNEQFF
TRBV28,-,-,TRBJ1-5,TGTGCCAGCAACCCTGGGTCGGGGATTCGTCAGCCCCAGCATTTT,CASNPGSGIRQPQHF
TRBV21-1,-,-,TRBJ2-3,TGTGCCAGCAGCAAAGCGGGAGGGCCGAGGGCAGATACGCAGTATTTT,CASSKAGGPRADTQYF
TRBV5-1,-,-,TRBJ2-2,TGCGCCAGCAGGAGTAGCAACGGGACAAACCTCCCCGGGGAGCTGTTTTTT,CASRSSNGTNLPGELFF
TRBV10-3,-,-,TRBJ2-7,TGTGCCATCAGTGAGTCGACACCTAGGTCCTACGAGCAGTACTTC,CAISESTPRSYEQYF
TRBV7-3,-,-,TRBJ2-7,TGTGCCAGCAGCTTAACCGGCGGGACAGACTACGAGCAGTACTTC,CASSLTGGTDYEQYF
TRBV18,once,-,TRBJ1-2,TGTGCCAGCTCGGCCTCCGGGGGGTTAGGTAATGGCTACACCTTC,CASSASGGLGNGYTF
TRBV5-1,-,-,TRBJ1-1,TGCGCCAGCAGCTTGGTTGGGGGGCTGGAAGGCACTGAAGCTTTCTTT,CASSLVGGLEGTEAFF
TRBV6-4,-,TRBD2,TRBJ2-3,TGTGCCAGCAGTGAACGGGCGGGAGCCACAGATACGCAGTATTTT,CASSERAGATDTQYF
TRBV27,-,-,TRBJ2-7,TGTGCCAGCAGTTTATACGGGGGCGGGGGCTACGAGCAGTACTTC,CASSLYGGGGYEQYF
TRBV10-3,-,TRBD1,TRBJ1-2,TGTGCCATCAGTCTGAGGACAGGGGGCAGCTATGGCTACACCTTC,CAISLRTGGSYGYTF
TRBV18,-,-,TRBJ1-2,TGTGCCAGCTCATGGACAGAGAGTAACTATGGCTACACCTTC,CASSWTESNYGYTF
TRBV19,-,TRBD2,TRBJ2-7,TGTGCCAGTAGTATTCGGAGACAAGGGGGGACTAGCGGCTTATACGAGCAGTACTTC,CASSIRRQGGTSGLYEQYF
TRBV11-1,-,TRBD1,TRBJ2-7,TGTGCCAGCAGCCGACAGGGACCCTTCTCCTACGAGCAGTACTTC,CASSRQGPFSYEQYF
TRBV2,-,TRBD1,TRBJ2-7,TGTGCCAGCAGTCGCACGGACAGGGGGACCTACGAGCAGTACTTC,CASSRTDRGTYEQYF